The subject of this entry is one T cell receptor beta chain. The data are from a study of T cell repertoires in cytomegalovirus infection. Each CDR3 protein is one row after TCRdb ran MiXCR on the reads. The profile shows 150,000 to 200,000 distinct CDR3 sequences, about 20% of them singletons. V was trimmed by 2 bases and J by 3 bases, leaving 18 bases between them. The germline CDR1 and CDR2 sequences are SGHDT and YYEEEE. This CDR3 spans 16 amino acids. Sequencing was done on a sample of PBMCs. The sequence came from a human donor in good health (CMV status not recorded). Some clones in this sample may be carry-over from other donors' samples. The genes are TRBV5-6 and TRBJ2-7; D remains ambiguous. CDR3 region: CASSLHRAHAGYEQYF. In DNA, the CDR3 is TGTGCCAGCAGCTTACACCGGGCTCACGCAGGCTACGAGCAGTACTTC.